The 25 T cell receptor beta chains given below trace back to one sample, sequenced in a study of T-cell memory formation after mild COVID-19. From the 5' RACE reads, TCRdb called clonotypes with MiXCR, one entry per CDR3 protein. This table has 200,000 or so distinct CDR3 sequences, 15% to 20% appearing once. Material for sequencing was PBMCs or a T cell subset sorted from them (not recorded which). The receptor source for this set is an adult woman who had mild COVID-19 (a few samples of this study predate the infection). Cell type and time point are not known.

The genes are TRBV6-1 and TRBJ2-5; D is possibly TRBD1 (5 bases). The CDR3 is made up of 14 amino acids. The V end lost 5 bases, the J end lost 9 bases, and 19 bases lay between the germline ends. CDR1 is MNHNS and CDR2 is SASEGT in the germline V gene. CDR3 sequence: CASSQHRTTPSQYF. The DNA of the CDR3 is TGTGCCAGCAGTCAGCACAGGACCACTCCCTCCCAGTACTTC.

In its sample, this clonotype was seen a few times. CDR3 coding DNA: TGTGCCAGCGCCTTCCGGCAACAGAGGGGCTACACCTTC. Protein sequence: CASAFRQQRGYTF. This sequence joins TRBV27 and TRBJ1-2; D not resolved. Looked up from germline, CDR1 is MNHEY and CDR2 is SMNVEV (reference sequence). Trimming stripped 8 bases from V and 8 bases from J, with 18 bases between. The CDR3 consists of 13 residues.

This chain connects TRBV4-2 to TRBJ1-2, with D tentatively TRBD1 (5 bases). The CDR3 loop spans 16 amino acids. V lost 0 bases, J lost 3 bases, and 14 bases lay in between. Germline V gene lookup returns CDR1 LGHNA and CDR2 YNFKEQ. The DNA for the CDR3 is TGTGCCAGCAGCCAAGATTTGACAGCGCGTGACTATGGCTACACCTTC. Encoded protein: CASSQDLTARDYGYTF.

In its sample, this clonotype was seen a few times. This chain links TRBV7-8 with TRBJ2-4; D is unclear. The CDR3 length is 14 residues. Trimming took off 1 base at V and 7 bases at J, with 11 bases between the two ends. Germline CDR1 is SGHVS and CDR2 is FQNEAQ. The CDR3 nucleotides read TGTGCCAGCAGCTTAGGTCAGGCAAACAACATTCAGTACTTC. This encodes CASSLGQANNIQYF.

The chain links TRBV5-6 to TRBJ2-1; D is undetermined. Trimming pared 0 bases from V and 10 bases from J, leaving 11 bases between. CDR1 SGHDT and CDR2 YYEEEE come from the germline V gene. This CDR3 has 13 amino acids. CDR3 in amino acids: CASSLVKVLEQFF. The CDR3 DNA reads TGTGCCAGCAGCTTGGTAAAGGTCCTCGAGCAGTTCTTC. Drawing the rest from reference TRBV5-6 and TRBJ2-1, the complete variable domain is DAGVTQSPTHLIKTRGQQVTLRCSPKSGHDTVSWYQQALGQGPQFIFQYYEEEERQRGNFPDRFSGHQFPNYSSELNVNALLLGDSALYLCASSLVKVLEQFFGPGTRLTVL.

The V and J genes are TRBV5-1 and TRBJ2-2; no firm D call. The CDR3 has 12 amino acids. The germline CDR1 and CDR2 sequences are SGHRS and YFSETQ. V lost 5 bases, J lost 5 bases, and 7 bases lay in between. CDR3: CASRYDTGELFF. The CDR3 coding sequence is TGCGCCAGCAGATACGATACCGGGGAGCTGTTTTTT.

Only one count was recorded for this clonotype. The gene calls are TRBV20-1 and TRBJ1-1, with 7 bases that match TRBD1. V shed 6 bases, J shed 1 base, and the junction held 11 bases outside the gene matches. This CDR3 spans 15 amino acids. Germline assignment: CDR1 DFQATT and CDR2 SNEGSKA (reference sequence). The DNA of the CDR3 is TGCAGTGCCCGAGATCGACAGGGTGGGAACACTGAAGCTTTCTTT. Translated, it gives CSARDRQGGNTEAFF.

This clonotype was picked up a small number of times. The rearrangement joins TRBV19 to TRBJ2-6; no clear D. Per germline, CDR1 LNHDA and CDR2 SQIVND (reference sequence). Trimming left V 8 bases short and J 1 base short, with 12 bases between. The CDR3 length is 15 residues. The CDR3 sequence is CASSLGWSGANVLTF. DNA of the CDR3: TGTGCCAGTTCTCTAGGGTGGTCTGGGGCCAACGTCCTGACTTTC.

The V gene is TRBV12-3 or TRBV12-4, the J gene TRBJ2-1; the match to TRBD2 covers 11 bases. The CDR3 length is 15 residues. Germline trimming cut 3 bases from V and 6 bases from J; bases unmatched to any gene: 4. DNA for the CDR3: TGTGCCAGCAGTTTTCACGGACTAGCGGGCAATGAGCAGTTCTTC. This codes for CASSFHGLAGNEQFF.

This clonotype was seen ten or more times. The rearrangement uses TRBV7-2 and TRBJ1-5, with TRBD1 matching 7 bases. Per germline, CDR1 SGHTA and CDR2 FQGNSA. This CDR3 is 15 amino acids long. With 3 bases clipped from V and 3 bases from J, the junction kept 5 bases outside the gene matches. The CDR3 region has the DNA TGTGCCAGCAGCTTTGACAGGGCGAACAATCAGCCCCAGCATTTT. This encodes CASSFDRANNQPQHF.

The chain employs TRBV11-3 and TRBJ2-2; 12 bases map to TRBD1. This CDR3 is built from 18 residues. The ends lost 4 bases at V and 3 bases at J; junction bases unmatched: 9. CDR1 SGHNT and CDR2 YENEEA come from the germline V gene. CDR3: CASSSRDRGRLYTGELFF. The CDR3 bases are TGTGCCAGCAGCTCAAGGGACAGGGGGCGTTTGTACACCGGGGAGCTGTTTTTT.

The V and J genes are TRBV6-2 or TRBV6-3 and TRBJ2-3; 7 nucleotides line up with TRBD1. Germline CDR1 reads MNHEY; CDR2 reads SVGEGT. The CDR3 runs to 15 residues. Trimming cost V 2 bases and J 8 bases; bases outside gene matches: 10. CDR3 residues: CASSYNRGPQITQYF. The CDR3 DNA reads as TGTGCCAGCAGTTACAACAGGGGTCCCCAGATTACGCAGTATTTT.

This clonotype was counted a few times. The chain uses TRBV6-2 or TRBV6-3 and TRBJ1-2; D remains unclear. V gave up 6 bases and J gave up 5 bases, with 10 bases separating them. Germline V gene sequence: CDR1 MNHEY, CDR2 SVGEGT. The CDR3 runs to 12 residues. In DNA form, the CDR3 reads TGTGCCAGCAGCTCGGCCGTTTATGGCTACACCTTC. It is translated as CASSSAVYGYTF.

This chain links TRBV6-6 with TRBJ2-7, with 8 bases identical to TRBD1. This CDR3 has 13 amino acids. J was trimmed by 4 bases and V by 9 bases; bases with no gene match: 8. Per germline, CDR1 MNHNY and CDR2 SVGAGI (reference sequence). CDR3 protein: CASQTGEAYEQYF. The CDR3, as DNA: TGTGCCAGTCAGACAGGGGAGGCATACGAGCAGTACTTC.

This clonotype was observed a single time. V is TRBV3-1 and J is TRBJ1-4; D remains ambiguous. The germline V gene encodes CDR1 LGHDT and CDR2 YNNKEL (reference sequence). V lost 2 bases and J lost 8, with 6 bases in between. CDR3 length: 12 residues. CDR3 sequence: CASSQPGEKLFF. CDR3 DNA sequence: TGTGCCAGCAGCCAACCGGGGGAAAAACTGTTTTTT.

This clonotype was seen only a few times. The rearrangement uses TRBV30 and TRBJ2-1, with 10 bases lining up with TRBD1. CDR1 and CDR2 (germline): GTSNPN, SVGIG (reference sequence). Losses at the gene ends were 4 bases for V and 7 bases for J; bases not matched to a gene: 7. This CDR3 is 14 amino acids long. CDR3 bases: TGTGCCTGGATTTCCGGGACAGGGGAAAATGAGCAGTTCTTC. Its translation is CAWISGTGENEQFF.

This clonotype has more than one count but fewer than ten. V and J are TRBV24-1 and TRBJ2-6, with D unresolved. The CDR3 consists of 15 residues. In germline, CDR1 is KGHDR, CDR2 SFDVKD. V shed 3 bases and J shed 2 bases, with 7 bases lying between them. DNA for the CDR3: TGTGCCACCAGTGATAGGAGAGCTGGGGCCAACGTCCTGACTTTC. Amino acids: CATSDRRAGANVLTF.

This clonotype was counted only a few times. In nucleotides, the CDR3 is TGCGCCAGCAGCTCTAAACAGGGCGTGAATACGCAGTATTTT. Its protein is CASSSKQGVNTQYF. The V gene is TRBV5-1, the J gene TRBJ2-3; possible D gene TRBD1, 6 bases. The germline V gene encodes CDR1 SGHRS and CDR2 YFSETQ. The CDR3 sequence is 14 residues long. Between the trimmed V and J ends, which lost 3 bases and 7 bases, there was a span of 15 bases.

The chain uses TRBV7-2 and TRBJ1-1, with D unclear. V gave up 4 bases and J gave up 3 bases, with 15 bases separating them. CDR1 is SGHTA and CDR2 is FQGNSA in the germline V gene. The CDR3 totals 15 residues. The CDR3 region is CASSSSYRLDTEAFF. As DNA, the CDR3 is TGTGCCAGCAGCTCCTCCTATCGACTCGACACTGAAGCTTTCTTT.

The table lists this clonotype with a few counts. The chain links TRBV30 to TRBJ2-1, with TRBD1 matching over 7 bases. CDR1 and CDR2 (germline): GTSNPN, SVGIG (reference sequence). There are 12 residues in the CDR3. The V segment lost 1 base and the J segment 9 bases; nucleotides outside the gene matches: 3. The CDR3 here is CAWSEYRGEQFF. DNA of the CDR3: TGTGCCTGGAGTGAATACAGGGGTGAGCAGTTCTTC.

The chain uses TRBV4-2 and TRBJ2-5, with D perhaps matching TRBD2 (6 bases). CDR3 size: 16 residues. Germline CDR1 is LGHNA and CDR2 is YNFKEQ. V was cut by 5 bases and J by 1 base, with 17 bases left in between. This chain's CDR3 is CASSIGAGSSQETQYF. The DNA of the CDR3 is TGTGCCAGCAGCATAGGGGCGGGGAGCTCCCAAGAGACCCAGTACTTC.

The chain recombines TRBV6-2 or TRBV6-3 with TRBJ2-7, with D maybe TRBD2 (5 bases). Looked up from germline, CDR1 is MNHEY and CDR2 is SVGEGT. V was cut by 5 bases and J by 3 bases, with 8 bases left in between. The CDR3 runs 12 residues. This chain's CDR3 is CASSAGLYEQYF. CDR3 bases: TGTGCCAGCAGTGCCGGACTCTACGAGCAGTACTTC.

The CDR3 here is CASSPNPGLDTQYF. DNA of the CDR3: TGTGCCAGCAGCCCCAACCCGGGACTAGATACGCAGTATTTT. This chain connects TRBV5-4 to TRBJ2-3; possible D gene TRBD2, 6 bases. This CDR3 has 14 amino acids. Germline V gene lookup returns CDR1 SGHNT and CDR2 YYREEE (reference sequence). V was cut by 4 bases and J by 5 bases, with 14 bases left in between.

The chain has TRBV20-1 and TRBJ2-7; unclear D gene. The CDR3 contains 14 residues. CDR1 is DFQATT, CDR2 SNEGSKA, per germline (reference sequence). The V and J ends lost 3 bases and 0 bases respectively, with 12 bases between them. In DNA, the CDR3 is TGCAGTGCTAGTCGTGGACGGCCCTCCTACGAGCAGTACTTC. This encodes CSASRGRPSYEQYF.

Written as DNA, the CDR3 is TGTGCCAGTAGTTACGGGACTAGCGGGAGATTCGAGCAGTACTTC. It specifies CASSYGTSGRFEQYF. The chain has TRBV19 and TRBJ2-7; 14 nucleotides align to TRBD2. The CDR3 length is 15 residues. In germline, CDR1 is LNHDA, CDR2 SQIVND (reference sequence). The V gene end was trimmed by 5 bases and the J gene end by 6 bases; junction bases not matched to a gene: 6.